This TCR beta chain was retrieved from a study of T cell responses to AZD1222 COVID-19 vaccine. Note on this clone: The antigen is not known.

Pooled samples include second doses given at about 4 or 12 weeks. The study, taken as a whole, reports: Spike-specific TCR breadth and depth rose after two AZD1222 doses.

Germline loops: CDR1 MNHNS, CDR2 SASEGT. After removal of 1 base from V and 12 bases from J, the junction contained 14 bases not matched to a gene. This CDR3 contains 16 residues. Measured with immunoSEQ multiplex PCR; TCRdb has only the in-frame clones, and not every one. The repertoire has around 99,000 clones, about 90% of them found once; the top ten carry approximately 8.9%. The source is an adult who received the AZD1222 COVID-19 vaccine. This material consisted of peripheral blood, taken 28 days after the second AZD1222 dose. The chain recombines TRBV6-1 with TRBJ1-4; 7 bases are shared with TRBD1. The chain's CDR3 is CASSEDLGGGYLELFF. The CDR3 DNA is TGTGCCAGCAGTGAAGATTTAGGGGGCGGGTACTTGGAACTGTTTTTT.